Listed below are T cell receptor beta chains from one sample, sequenced in a study of T-cell memory formation after mild COVID-19. TCRdb itself ran the 5' RACE reads through MiXCR, one entry per CDR3 protein. The sample has about 270,000 distinct CDR3 sequences; 15% to 20% are singletons. Sequenced material: PBMCs or a T cell subset sorted from them (not recorded which). These receptors originate from a man aged 18 to 29 who had mild COVID-19 (a few samples of this study predate the infection). Cell type and time point are not known. Both conserved end residues are part of each CDR3. The D gene is left open where the match is weak. Some rows have no size entry. The others give once, few or many, or a class for an expanded clone.

J gene: TRBJ2-7
clone size: NA
V gene: TRBV12-3/TRBV12-4
D gene: TRBD1
CDR3 DNA: TGTGCCAGCAGCAGGGGGTTCCCAAACGAGCAGTACTTC
CDR3 protein: CASSRGFPNEQYF

J gene: TRBJ2-7
clone size: few
V gene: TRBV20-1
D gene: NA
CDR3 DNA: TGCAGTGCTAGTGGGCGGGGCGGCGAGCAGTACTTC
CDR3 protein: CSASGRGGEQYF

J gene: TRBJ1-4
clone size: NA
V gene: TRBV4-3
D gene: NA
CDR3 DNA: TGCGCCAGCAGCCAAGATTTCACCCCTGGAAAACTGTTTTTT
CDR3 protein: CASSQDFTPGKLFF

J gene: TRBJ1-1
clone size: NA
V gene: TRBV20-1
D gene: NA
CDR3 DNA: TGCAGTGCTCGAAACAGGGATGAGAAAGCTTTCTTT
CDR3 protein: CSARNRDEKAFF

J gene: TRBJ1-1
clone size: few
V gene: TRBV4-2
D gene: NA
CDR3 DNA: TGTGCCAGCAGCAAAACAGGAGGAGACACTGAAGCTTTCTTT
CDR3 protein: CASSKTGGDTEAFF

J gene: TRBJ2-5
clone size: NA
V gene: TRBV5-1
D gene: NA
CDR3 DNA: TGCGCCAGCAGGCGGATTGGGCGGGGCCAGGAGACCCAGTACTTC
CDR3 protein: CASRRIGRGQETQYF

J gene: TRBJ2-3
clone size: NA
V gene: TRBV5-1
D gene: NA
CDR3 DNA: TGCGCCAGCAGCTTGGCAGCCGCCGATACGCAGTATTTT
CDR3 protein: CASSLAAADTQYF

J gene: TRBJ2-5
clone size: few
V gene: TRBV11-2
D gene: NA
CDR3 DNA: TGTGCCAGCAGCTTATCTAGTGAACCGTACCAAGAGACCCAGTACTTC
CDR3 protein: CASSLSSEPYQETQYF

J gene: TRBJ2-3
clone size: few
V gene: TRBV20-1
D gene: TRBD2
CDR3 DNA: TGCAGTGCCGGGGTCGGGGGGTTTAGAACAGATACGCAGTATTTT
CDR3 protein: CSAGVGGFRTDTQYF

J gene: TRBJ2-1
clone size: NA
V gene: TRBV27
D gene: TRBD1
CDR3 DNA: TGTGCCAGCAGACGGACAGGTGTCTCCTACAATGAGCAGTTCTTC
CDR3 protein: CASRRTGVSYNEQFF

J gene: TRBJ2-3
clone size: few
V gene: TRBV5-1
D gene: NA
CDR3 DNA: TGCGCCAGCCTCCTGGCAGGACCGGGAGATACGCAGTATTTT
CDR3 protein: CASLLAGPGDTQYF

J gene: TRBJ2-5
clone size: NA
V gene: TRBV28
D gene: NA
CDR3 DNA: TGTGCCAGCCGCAATGAACGCGAGACCCAGTACTTC
CDR3 protein: CASRNERETQYF

J gene: TRBJ1-5
clone size: few
V gene: TRBV6-1
D gene: TRBD1
CDR3 DNA: TGTGCCAGCGGGGGACAGGGTGGAGCTCAGCCCCAGCATTTT
CDR3 protein: CASGGQGGAQPQHF

J gene: TRBJ2-6
clone size: few
V gene: TRBV28
D gene: NA
CDR3 DNA: TGTGCCAGCAGTCCGGGCCGCTCTGGGGCCAACGTCCTGACTTTC
CDR3 protein: CASSPGRSGANVLTF

J gene: TRBJ1-6
clone size: NA
V gene: TRBV5-1
D gene: NA
CDR3 DNA: TGCGCCAGCAGCTTGGCCACAGGGATTTCACCCCTCCACTTT
CDR3 protein: CASSLATGISPLHF

J gene: TRBJ2-3
clone size: NA
V gene: TRBV9
D gene: NA
CDR3 DNA: TGTGCCAGCAGCCCCTCCATAAATACGCAGTATTTT
CDR3 protein: CASSPSINTQYF

J gene: TRBJ2-7
clone size: NA
V gene: TRBV4-1
D gene: NA
CDR3 DNA: TGCGCCAGCAGCCAGATGGTGGGCTACGAGCAGTACTTC
CDR3 protein: CASSQMVGYEQYF

J gene: TRBJ1-1
clone size: NA
V gene: TRBV29-1
D gene: NA
CDR3 DNA: TGCAGCGGCGGATCCTCGGAAGCTTTCTTT
CDR3 protein: CSGGSSEAFF

J gene: TRBJ2-1
clone size: NA
V gene: TRBV4-1
D gene: TRBD2
CDR3 DNA: TGCGCCAGCAGCCAAACCCGAGGACTAGCGGGGACCGAGCAGTTCTTC
CDR3 protein: CASSQTRGLAGTEQFF

J gene: TRBJ2-5
clone size: NA
V gene: TRBV12-3/TRBV12-4
D gene: NA
CDR3 DNA: TGTGCCAGCAGTTCCACGGGCCGTCAAGAGACCCAGTACTTC
CDR3 protein: CASSSTGRQETQYF

J gene: TRBJ1-6
clone size: NA
V gene: TRBV5-1
D gene: NA
CDR3 DNA: TGCGCCAGCAGCCGAATTGACAGGTCAAATTCACCCCTCCACTTT
CDR3 protein: CASSRIDRSNSPLHF

J gene: TRBJ2-3
clone size: many
V gene: TRBV5-1
D gene: NA
CDR3 DNA: TGCGCCAGCAGCCTGGGGCTGCGCACAGATACGCAGTATTTT
CDR3 protein: CASSLGLRTDTQYF

J gene: TRBJ2-7
clone size: many
V gene: TRBV2
D gene: TRBD2
CDR3 DNA: TGTGCCAGCAGGGCTTCTAGCGGGGGCTACGAGCAGTACTTC
CDR3 protein: CASRASSGGYEQYF

J gene: TRBJ1-4
clone size: NA
V gene: TRBV5-1
D gene: TRBD1
CDR3 DNA: TGCGCCAGCAGCTTGTCGAGCACAACCGGGACAGGAACTAATGAAAAACTGTTTTTT
CDR3 protein: CASSLSSTTGTGTNEKLFF

J gene: TRBJ1-1
clone size: NA
V gene: TRBV4-1
D gene: NA
CDR3 DNA: TGCGCCAGCAGCCAAGCGGCCAACACTGAAGCTTTCTTT
CDR3 protein: CASSQAANTEAFF

J gene: TRBJ1-2
clone size: many
V gene: TRBV2
D gene: NA
CDR3 DNA: TGTGCCAGCAGTCCCCTTGGTGGGACCAAAGCTAACTATGGCTACACCTTC
CDR3 protein: CASSPLGGTKANYGYTF

J gene: TRBJ2-5
clone size: few
V gene: TRBV7-2
D gene: NA
CDR3 DNA: TGTGCCAGCAGCTCTACTAGTTCGGGGGAGACCCAGTACTTC
CDR3 protein: CASSSTSSGETQYF

J gene: TRBJ2-1
clone size: NA
V gene: TRBV7-8
D gene: NA
CDR3 DNA: TGTGCCAGCAGCTTCGAACTGGCGAGCGGGGAGCAGTTCTTC
CDR3 protein: CASSFELASGEQFF

J gene: TRBJ2-4
clone size: NA
V gene: TRBV6-5
D gene: TRBD2
CDR3 DNA: TGTGCCCGAGGGACTAGCGGCTTAAAAAACATTCAGTACTTC
CDR3 protein: CARGTSGLKNIQYF

J gene: TRBJ1-2
clone size: few
V gene: TRBV3-1
D gene: NA
CDR3 DNA: TGTGCCAGCAGCCAAGGGGAGGCAGTAGACTATGGCTACACCTTC
CDR3 protein: CASSQGEAVDYGYTF

J gene: TRBJ2-5
clone size: few
V gene: TRBV4-3
D gene: TRBD1
CDR3 DNA: TGCGCCAGCAGCCAAGGACAGGGGGGCCTTAAAGAGACCCAGTACTTC
CDR3 protein: CASSQGQGGLKETQYF

J gene: TRBJ1-1
clone size: NA
V gene: TRBV7-6
D gene: NA
CDR3 DNA: TGTGCCAGCAGCGGTCAAAACACTGAAGCTTTCTTT
CDR3 protein: CASSGQNTEAFF

J gene: TRBJ1-2
clone size: few
V gene: TRBV7-8
D gene: NA
CDR3 DNA: TGTGCCAGCAGCTTAGTCGCCAGAGACTATGGCTACACCTTC
CDR3 protein: CASSLVARDYGYTF

J gene: TRBJ2-2
clone size: few
V gene: TRBV12-3/TRBV12-4
D gene: NA
CDR3 DNA: TGTGCCAGCAGTGGGACGGTGACATGGAGCGGGGAGCTGTTTTTT
CDR3 protein: CASSGTVTWSGELFF

J gene: TRBJ1-1
clone size: NA
V gene: TRBV18
D gene: NA
CDR3 DNA: TGTGCCAGCTCCACGGGACATTCGAACACTGAAGCTTTCTTT
CDR3 protein: CASSTGHSNTEAFF

J gene: TRBJ2-2
clone size: few
V gene: TRBV6-2/TRBV6-3
D gene: TRBD1
CDR3 DNA: TGTGCCAGCAGTTCCGAGGACAGGGTGGGGACCGGGGAGCTGTTTTTT
CDR3 protein: CASSSEDRVGTGELFF